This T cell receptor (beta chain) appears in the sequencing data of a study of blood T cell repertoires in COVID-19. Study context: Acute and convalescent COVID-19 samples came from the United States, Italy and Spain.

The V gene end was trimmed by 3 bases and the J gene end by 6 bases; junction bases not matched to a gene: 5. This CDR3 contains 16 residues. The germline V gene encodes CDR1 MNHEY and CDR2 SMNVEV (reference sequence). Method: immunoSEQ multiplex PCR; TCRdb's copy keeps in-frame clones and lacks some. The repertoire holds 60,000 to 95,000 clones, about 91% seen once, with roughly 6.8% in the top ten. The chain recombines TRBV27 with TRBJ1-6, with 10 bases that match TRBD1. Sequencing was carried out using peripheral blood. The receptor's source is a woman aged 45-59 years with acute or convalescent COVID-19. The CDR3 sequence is CASSFRTGGTNSPLHF. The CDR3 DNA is TGTGCCAGCAGTTTTCGGACAGGGGGGACTAATTCACCCCTCCACTTT.